The entry below gives a single T cell receptor beta chain sequence along with its context. The antigen remains undetermined. The sample comes from a study of OX40 agonist ivuxolimab in advanced cancers. Study overall: The dose-escalation cohort was over 65% male, with a mean age of around 60 years, ranging roughly 23 to 85.

General study points: Also present in some nonresponders was a low level of normalized T-cell clonal expansion. The investigators did not determine what antigen specificity the expanded peripheral T cells had. Partial responders receiving 0.1-3.0 mg/kg showed among the lowest clonal expansion.

Libraries were prepared by immunoSEQ multiplex PCR; TCRdb keeps only in-frame clonotypes and omits some of them. The sample records 60,000 or so clones, over 80% being singletons. V dropped 3 bases and J dropped 6 bases, with 15 bases sitting between them. The CDR3 has 14 amino acids. Germline-derived CDR1 and CDR2 are MNHNY and SVGAGI (reference sequence). This clonotype was sampled from an adult with an advanced solid tumor such as melanoma, head and neck, liver or kidney cancer. The gene calls are TRBV6-6 and TRBJ2-7, with D possibly being TRBD2 (6 bases). The source material was CD4+ or CD8+ T cells sorted from blood, sampled in a trial of the OX40 agonist ivuxolimab. CDR3 nucleotide sequence: TGTGCCAGCAGTTATGGGGGAGGTACGGCCGAGCAGTACTTC. Its protein product is CASSYGGGTAEQYF.